This TCR beta chain was recorded in a study of OX40 agonist ivuxolimab in advanced cancers. Study-wide context: The patients' treatment was ivuxolimab, an agonistic anti-OX40 (CD134) antibody.

Germline CDR1 reads SGHAT; CDR2 reads FQNNGV. The length of the CDR3 is 14 residues. V was cut by 5 bases and J by 6 bases, with 16 bases left in between. TCRdb's table, derived via immunoSEQ multiplex PCR, lists solely in-frame clones and lacks some. The sample holds about 76,000 clones, 85% seen once. The sample was CD4+ or CD8+ T cells sorted from blood, taken in a trial of the OX40 agonist ivuxolimab. The clonotype originates from an adult with an advanced solid tumor such as melanoma, head and neck, liver or kidney cancer. The chain is built from TRBV11-2 and TRBJ1-1; TRBD1 might be the D (6 bases). In DNA, the CDR3 is TGTGCCAGCAGCCTAGGGACACTAGTCTCTGAAGCTTTCTTT. Encoded protein: CASSLGTLVSEAFF.